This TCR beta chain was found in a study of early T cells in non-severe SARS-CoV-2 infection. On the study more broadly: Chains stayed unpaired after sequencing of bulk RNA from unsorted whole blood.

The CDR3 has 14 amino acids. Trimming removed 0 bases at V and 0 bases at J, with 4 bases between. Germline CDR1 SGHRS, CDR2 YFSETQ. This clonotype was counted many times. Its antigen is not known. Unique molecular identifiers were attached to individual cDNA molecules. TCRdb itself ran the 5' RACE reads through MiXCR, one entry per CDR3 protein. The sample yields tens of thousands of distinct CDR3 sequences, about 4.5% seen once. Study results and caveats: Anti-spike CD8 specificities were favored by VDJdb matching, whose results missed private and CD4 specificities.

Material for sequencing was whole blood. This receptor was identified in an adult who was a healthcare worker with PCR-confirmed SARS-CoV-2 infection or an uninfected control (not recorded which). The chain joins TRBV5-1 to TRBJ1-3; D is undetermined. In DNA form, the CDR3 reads TGCGCCAGCAGCTTGGTGGGCTCTGGAAACACCATATATTTT. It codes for CASSLVGSGNTIYF. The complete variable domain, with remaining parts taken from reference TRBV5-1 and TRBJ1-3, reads KAGVTQTPRYLIKTRGQQVTLSCSPISGHRSVSWYQQTPGQGLQFLFEYFSETQRNKGNFPGRFSGRQFSNSRSEMNVSTLELGDSALYLCASSLVGSGNTIYFGEGSWLTVV.